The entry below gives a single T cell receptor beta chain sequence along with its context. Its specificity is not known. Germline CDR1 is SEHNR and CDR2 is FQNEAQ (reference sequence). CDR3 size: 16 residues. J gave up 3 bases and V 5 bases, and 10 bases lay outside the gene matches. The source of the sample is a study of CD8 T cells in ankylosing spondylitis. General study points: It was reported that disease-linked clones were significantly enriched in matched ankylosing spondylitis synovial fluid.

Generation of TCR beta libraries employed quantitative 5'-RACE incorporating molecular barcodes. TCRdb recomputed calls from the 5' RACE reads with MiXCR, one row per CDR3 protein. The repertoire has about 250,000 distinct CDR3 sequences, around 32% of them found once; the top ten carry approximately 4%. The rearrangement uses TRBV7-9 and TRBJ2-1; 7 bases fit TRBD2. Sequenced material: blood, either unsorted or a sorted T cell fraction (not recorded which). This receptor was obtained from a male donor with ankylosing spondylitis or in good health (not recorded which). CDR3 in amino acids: CASSPKGLGIYNEQFF. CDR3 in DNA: TGTGCCAGCAGCCCAAAAGGACTAGGGATCTACAATGAGCAGTTCTTC.